This T cell receptor (beta chain) was identified in a study of cytomegalovirus exposure and HLA in healthy donors. Use of 60 Vbeta and 13 Jbeta primers characterized the PCR. Measured with immunoSEQ multiplex PCR; TCRdb has only the in-frame clones, and not every one. The sample lists more than 100,000 clones; 80% to 90% were seen once. Trimming removed 5 bases from V and 0 bases from J, with 20 bases in between. Germline CDR1 reads MNHEY; CDR2 reads SMNVEV (reference sequence). The CDR3 runs 17 residues. About this clone itself: Its matching antigen is unknown.

Notes on the study in general: It was reportedly the case that the classifier diagnosed cytomegalovirus status with high specificity and sensitivity.

Sequenced material: PBMCs. This clonotype originated in a woman aged 25 to 39 in good health and CMV-seronegative. This chain connects TRBV27 to TRBJ2-7; D possibly corresponds to TRBD2 (5 bases). CDR3 in amino acids: CASSPIGWGAGSYEQYF. DNA for the CDR3: TGTGCCAGCAGTCCGATAGGGTGGGGAGCCGGCTCCTACGAGCAGTACTTC.